What follows are 3 T cell receptor beta chains derived from one specimen sequenced in a study of blood T cell repertoires in COVID-19. Only in-frame clones appear in the TCRdb table, and some are missing; sequencing was by immunoSEQ multiplex PCR. The sample yields 190,000 or so clones, around 78% seen once. Sequenced: peripheral blood. The origin of the receptors is an elderly woman with active or convalescent COVID-19.

In its sample, this clone was seen a few times. DNA for the CDR3: TGCAGCGCCGAGACAGGGGGTGGGAACGAGCAGTACTTC. It codes for CSAETGGGNEQYF. The chain recombines TRBV29-1 with TRBJ2-7; 9 bases are shared with TRBD1. This CDR3 region has 13 residues. J gave up 5 bases and V 7 bases, and 9 bases lay outside the gene matches. The germline CDR1 and CDR2 sequences are SQVTM and ANQGSEA.

The rearrangement links TRBV12-3 or TRBV12-4 to TRBJ1-2; 7 positions agree with TRBD1. The V gene end was trimmed by 7 bases and the J gene end by 8 bases; junction bases not matched to a gene: 10. This CDR3 region has 13 residues. The DNA of the CDR3 is TGTGCCAGCACCCCCGACAGGGTGAGGGGCTACACCTTC. Translation: CASTPDRVRGYTF.

The chain links TRBV13 to TRBJ2-1; TRBD1 agrees at 9 bases. V dropped 4 bases and J dropped 6; count of bases not matched to a gene: 4. This CDR3 comprises 14 residues. Germline V lookup: CDR1 PRHDT, CDR2 FYEKMQ (reference sequence). The CDR3 here is CASSSGTGSNEQFF. CDR3 bases: TGTGCCAGCAGCTCCGGGACAGGGAGCAATGAGCAGTTCTTC.